The rows below give T cell receptor beta chains drawn from one sample of a study of shared clonotypes between healthy human individuals. TCRdb's table, derived via immunoSEQ multiplex PCR, lists solely in-frame clones and lacks some. The repertoire holds some 1,100,000 clones, with around 82% as singletons. The sequencing sample was made of memory CD4+ T cells from PBMCs. These TCRs come from a man younger than 35 in good health. Some clones in this sample may be carry-over from other donors' samples. Both conserved end residues are part of each CDR3. D genes are given only for firm matches. Part of the rows lack a size; the others show once, few, many or a class for expanded clones.

v_gene	abundance	d_gene	j_gene	CDR3nt	CDR3aa
TRBV6-1	.	.	TRBJ2-5	TGTGCCAGCATCCTAAGCGGCCAAGAGACCCAGTACTTC	CASILSGQETQYF
TRBV28	.	.	TRBJ2-7	TGTGCCAGCAGTTTAGATACCGGGCAGGGGAGTCGCTCCGAGCAGTACTTC	CASSLDTGQGSRSEQYF
TRBV5-4	.	TRBD1	TRBJ2-2	TGTGCCAGCAGCCCAATCGCGACAGGGGGGAGGGCCGGGGAGCTGTTTTTT	CASSPIATGGRAGELFF
TRBV4-1	few	TRBD1	TRBJ2-7	TGCGCCAGCAGTCCGCGGGACAGGGCATCCTACGAGCAGTACTTC	CASSPRDRASYEQYF
TRBV10-3	many	.	TRBJ1-1	TGTGCCATCAGATCAACAAACGGGGGTATCCCTGAAGCTTTCTTT	CAIRSTNGGIPEAFF
TRBV7-3	.	.	TRBJ2-7	TGTGCCAGCAGCTCGGGACCCTCCTACGAGCAGTACTTC	CASSSGPSYEQYF
TRBV5-4	.	.	TRBJ2-4	TGTGCCAGCAGCTTGGGGGGGTACATTCAGTACTTC	CASSLGGYIQYF
TRBV11-2	.	.	TRBJ2-7	TGTGCCAGCAGCATAAGAAGATGGGGGGCCTACGAGCAGTACTTC	CASSIRRWGAYEQYF
TRBV27	.	.	TRBJ2-3	TGTGCCAGCAGTACTCGCACAGATACGCAGTATTTT	CASSTRTDTQYF
TRBV5-1	.	.	TRBJ2-7	TGCGCCAGCAGCTTGGTTTCTCTAGGGGAGCAGTACTTC	CASSLVSLGEQYF
TRBV27	.	TRBD1	TRBJ2-1	TGTGCCAGCAGTTTCCTTTTCCGGGACAGGGGGCGGAATGAGCAGTTCTTC	CASSFLFRDRGRNEQFF
TRBV30	.	TRBD1	TRBJ2-7	TGTGCCGGGGCAAGGGGGCCGCTCTCCGGAGAGCAGTACTTC	CAGARGPLSGEQYF
TRBV6-1	.	TRBD2	TRBJ2-1	TGTGCCAGCAGTGAAGGGACTAGCTCCTACAATGAGCAGTTCTTC	CASSEGTSSYNEQFF
TRBV2	.	.	TRBJ2-3	TGTGCCAGCAGTGAAGACACGTACACAGATACGCAGTATTTT	CASSEDTYTDTQYF
TRBV28	many	TRBD2	TRBJ2-3	TGTGCCAGCAGTTTATTCGGACTAGCGGGGAGCACAGATACGCAGTATTTT	CASSLFGLAGSTDTQYF